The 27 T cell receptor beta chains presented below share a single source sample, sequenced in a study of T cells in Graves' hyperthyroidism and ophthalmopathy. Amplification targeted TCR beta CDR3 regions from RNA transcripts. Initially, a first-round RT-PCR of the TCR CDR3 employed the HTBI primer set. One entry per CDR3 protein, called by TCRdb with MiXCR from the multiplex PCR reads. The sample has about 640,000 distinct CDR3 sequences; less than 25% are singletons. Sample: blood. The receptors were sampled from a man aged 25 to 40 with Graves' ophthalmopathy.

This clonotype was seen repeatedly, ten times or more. In nucleotides, the CDR3 is TGTGCCAGCAGTTTAGCCGACGGGAGCTCCTACGAGCAGTACTTC. It is translated as CASSLADGSSYEQYF. The rearrangement joins TRBV27 to TRBJ2-7; TRBD2 might be the D (6 bases). The CDR3 spans 15 residues. Germline CDR1 MNHEY, CDR2 SMNVEV (reference sequence). V shed 2 bases and J shed 0 bases, with 11 bases lying between them.

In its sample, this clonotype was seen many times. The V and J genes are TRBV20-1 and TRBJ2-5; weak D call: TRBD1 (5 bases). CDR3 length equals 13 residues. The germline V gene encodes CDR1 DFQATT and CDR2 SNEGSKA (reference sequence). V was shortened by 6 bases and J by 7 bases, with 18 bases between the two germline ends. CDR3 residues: CSAKGVSMVTQYF. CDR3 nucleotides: TGCAGTGCCAAAGGGGTTAGCATGGTGACCCAGTACTTC.

CDR3 loop: CATSKEREIYNEQFF. DNA of the CDR3: TGTGCCACCAGCAAAGAGCGGGAGATTTACAATGAGCAGTTCTTC. The chain joins TRBV15 to TRBJ2-1; 8 bases map to TRBD2. V lost 4 bases to trimming and J lost 4 bases; unmatched junction nucleotides: 6. From germline, CDR1 is LNHNV and CDR2 YYDKDF (reference sequence). This CDR3 contains 15 residues.

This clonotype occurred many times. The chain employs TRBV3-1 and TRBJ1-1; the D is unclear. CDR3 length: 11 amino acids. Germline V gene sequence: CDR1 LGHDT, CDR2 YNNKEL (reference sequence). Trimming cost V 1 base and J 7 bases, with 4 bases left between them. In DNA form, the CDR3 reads TGTGCCAGCAGCCAAGGACTTGAAGCTTTCTTT. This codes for CASSQGLEAFF. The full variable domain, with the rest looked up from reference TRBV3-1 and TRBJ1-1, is DTAVSQTPKYLVTQMGNDKSIKCEQNLGHDTMYWYKQDSKKFLKIMFSYNNKELIINETVPNRFSPKSPDKAHLNLHINSLELGDSAVYFCASSQGLEAFFGQGTRLTVV.

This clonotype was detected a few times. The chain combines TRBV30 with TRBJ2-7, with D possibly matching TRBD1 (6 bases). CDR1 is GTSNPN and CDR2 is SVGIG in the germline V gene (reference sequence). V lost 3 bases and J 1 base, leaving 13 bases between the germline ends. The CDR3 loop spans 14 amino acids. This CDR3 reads CAWRITGTSYEQYF. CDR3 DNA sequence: TGTGCCTGGAGGATAACAGGGACGTCCTACGAGCAGTACTTC.

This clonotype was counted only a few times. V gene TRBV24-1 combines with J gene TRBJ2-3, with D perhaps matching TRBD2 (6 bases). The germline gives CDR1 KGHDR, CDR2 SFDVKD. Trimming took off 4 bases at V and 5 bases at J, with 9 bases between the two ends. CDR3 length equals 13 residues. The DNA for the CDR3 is TGTGCCACCAGTGACCGGAGGGAAGATACGCAGTATTTT. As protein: CATSDRREDTQYF.

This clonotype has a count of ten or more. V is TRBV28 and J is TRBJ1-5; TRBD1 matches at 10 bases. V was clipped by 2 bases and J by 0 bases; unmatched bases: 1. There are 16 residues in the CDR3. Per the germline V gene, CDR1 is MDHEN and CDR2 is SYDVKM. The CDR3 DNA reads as TGTGCCAGCAGTTTACGGACAGGGGGTAGCAATCAGCCCCAGCATTTT. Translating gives CASSLRTGGSNQPQHF. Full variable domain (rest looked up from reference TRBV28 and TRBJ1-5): DVKVTQSSRYLVKRTGEKVFLECVQDMDHENMFWYRQDPGLGLRLIYFSYDVKMKEKGDIPEGYSVSREKKERFSLILESASTNQTSMYLCASSLRTGGSNQPQHFGDGTRLSIL.

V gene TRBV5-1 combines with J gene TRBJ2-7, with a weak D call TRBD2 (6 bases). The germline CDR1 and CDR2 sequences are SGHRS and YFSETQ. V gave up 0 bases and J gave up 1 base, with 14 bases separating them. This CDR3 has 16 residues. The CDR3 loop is CASSLAGRGYSYEQYF. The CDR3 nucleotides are TGCGCCAGCAGCTTGGCCGGGAGAGGGTATTCCTACGAGCAGTACTTC.

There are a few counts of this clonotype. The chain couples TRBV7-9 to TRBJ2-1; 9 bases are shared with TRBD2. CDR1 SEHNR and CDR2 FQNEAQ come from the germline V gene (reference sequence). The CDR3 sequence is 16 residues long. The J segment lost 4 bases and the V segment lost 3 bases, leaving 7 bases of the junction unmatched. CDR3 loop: CASSFRAGGVYNEQFF. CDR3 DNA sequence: TGTGCCAGCAGCTTCCGAGCGGGAGGAGTATACAATGAGCAGTTCTTC.

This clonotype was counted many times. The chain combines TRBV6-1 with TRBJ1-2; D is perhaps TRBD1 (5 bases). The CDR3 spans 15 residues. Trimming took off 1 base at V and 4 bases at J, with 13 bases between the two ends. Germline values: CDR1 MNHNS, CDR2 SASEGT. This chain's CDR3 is CASSEVGGDGYGYTF. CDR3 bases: TGTGCCAGCAGTGAAGTGGGCGGGGACGGCTATGGCTACACCTTC.

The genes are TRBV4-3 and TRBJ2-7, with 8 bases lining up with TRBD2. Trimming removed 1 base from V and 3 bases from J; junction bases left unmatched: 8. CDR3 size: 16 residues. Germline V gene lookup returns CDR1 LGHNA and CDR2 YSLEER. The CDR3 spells CASSQGLAGKVYEQYF. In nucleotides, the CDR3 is TGCGCCAGCAGCCAAGGGTTAGCGGGAAAGGTCTACGAGCAGTACTTC.

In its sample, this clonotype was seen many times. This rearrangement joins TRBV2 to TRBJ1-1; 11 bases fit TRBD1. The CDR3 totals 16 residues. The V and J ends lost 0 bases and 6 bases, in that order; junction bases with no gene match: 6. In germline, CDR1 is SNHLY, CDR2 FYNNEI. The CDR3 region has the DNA TGTGCCAGCAGTGAAGCGGACAGGGGGCTCCGGGCTGAAGCTTTCTTT. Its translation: CASSEADRGLRAEAFF. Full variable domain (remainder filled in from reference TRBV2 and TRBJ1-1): EPEVTQTPSHQVTQMGQEVILRCVPISNHLYFYWYRQILGQKVEFLVSFYNNEISEKSEIFDDQFSVERPDGSNFTLKIRSTKLEDSAMYFCASSEADRGLRAEAFFGQGTRLTVV.

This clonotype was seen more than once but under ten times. The CDR3 DNA follows: TGCGCCAGCAGCATAGACAGGACAGATACGCAGTATTTT. Amino acid sequence: CASSIDRTDTQYF. The rearrangement links TRBV5-1 to TRBJ2-3; maybe TRBD1 (6 bases). The CDR3 loop spans 13 amino acids. V lost 4 bases and J 3 bases, leaving 9 bases between the germline ends. The germline V gene encodes CDR1 SGHRS and CDR2 YFSETQ.

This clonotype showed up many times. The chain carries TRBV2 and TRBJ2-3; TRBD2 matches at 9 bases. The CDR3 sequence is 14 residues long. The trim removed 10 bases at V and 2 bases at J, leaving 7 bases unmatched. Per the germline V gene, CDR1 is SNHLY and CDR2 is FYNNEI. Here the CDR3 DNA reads TGTGCCACTCGGACTAGCGCAGACACAGATACGCAGTATTTT. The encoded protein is CATRTSADTDTQYF.

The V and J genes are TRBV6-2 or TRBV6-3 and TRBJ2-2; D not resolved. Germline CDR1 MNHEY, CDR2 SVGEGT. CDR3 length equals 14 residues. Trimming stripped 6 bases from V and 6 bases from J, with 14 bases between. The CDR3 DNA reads TGTGCCAGCAGATCCCCATCAGGACCCGGGGAGCTGTTTTTT. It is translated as CASRSPSGPGELFF.

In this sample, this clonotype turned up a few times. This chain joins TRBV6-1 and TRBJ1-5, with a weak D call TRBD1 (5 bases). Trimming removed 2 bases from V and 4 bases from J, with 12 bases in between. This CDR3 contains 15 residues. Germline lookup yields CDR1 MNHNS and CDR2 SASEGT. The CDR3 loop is CASSERGGTNQPQHF. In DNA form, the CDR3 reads TGTGCCAGCAGTGAAAGGGGAGGCACGAATCAGCCCCAGCATTTT.

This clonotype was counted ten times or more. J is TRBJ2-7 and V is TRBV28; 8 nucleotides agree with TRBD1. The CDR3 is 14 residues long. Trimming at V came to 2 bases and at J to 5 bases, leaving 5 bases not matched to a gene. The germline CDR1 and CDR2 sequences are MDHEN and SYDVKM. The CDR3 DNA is TGTGCCAGCAGTTTAGGCAGGGGGCCCCACGAGCAGTACTTC. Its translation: CASSLGRGPHEQYF.

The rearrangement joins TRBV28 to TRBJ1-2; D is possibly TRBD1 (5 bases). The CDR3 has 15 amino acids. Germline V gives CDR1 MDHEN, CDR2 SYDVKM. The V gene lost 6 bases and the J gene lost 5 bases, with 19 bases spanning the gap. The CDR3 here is CASRTLGHNEYGYTF. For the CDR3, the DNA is TGTGCCAGCAGGACTCTCGGACACAACGAATATGGCTACACCTTC.

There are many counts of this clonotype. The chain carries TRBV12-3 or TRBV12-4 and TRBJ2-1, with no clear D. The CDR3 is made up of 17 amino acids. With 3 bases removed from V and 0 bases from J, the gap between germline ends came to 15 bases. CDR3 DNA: TGTGCCAGCAGTTTCCAGTTAAATGAATACTCCTACAATGAGCAGTTCTTC. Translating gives CASSFQLNEYSYNEQFF.

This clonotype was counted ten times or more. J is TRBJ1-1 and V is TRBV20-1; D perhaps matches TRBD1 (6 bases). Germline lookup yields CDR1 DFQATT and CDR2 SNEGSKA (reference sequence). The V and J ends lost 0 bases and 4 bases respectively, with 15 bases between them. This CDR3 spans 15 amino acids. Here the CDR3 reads CSARDPGGPVTEAFF. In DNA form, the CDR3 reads TGCAGTGCTAGAGACCCCGGGGGGCCGGTCACTGAAGCTTTCTTT.

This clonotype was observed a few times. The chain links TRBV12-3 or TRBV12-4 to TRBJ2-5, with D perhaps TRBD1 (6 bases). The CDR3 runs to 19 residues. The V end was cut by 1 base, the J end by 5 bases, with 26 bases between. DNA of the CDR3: TGTGCCAGCAGTTTAGGTTTTGTCAGGGGTCAGCTTGGTCGGGAGACCCAGTACTTC. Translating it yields CASSLGFVRGQLGRETQYF.

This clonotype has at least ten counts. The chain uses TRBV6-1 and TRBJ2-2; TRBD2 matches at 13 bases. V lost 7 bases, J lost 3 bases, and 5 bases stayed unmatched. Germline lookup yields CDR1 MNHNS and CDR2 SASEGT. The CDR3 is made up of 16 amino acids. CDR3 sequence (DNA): TGTGCCAGCATACGACTAGCGGGAGGATACACCGGGGAGCTGTTTTTT. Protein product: CASIRLAGGYTGELFF.

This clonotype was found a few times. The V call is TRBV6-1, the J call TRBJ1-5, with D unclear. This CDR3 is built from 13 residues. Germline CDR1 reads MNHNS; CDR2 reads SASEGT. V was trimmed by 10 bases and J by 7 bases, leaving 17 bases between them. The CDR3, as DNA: TGTGCCATACTAAACCACCCGGGGCAGCCCCAGCATTTT. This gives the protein CAILNHPGQPQHF.

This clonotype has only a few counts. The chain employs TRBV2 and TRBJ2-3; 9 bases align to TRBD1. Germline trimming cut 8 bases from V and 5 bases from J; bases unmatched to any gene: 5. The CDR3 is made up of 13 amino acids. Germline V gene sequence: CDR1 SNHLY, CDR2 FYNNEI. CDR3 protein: CASFGQGKDTQYF. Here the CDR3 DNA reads TGTGCCAGCTTTGGACAGGGGAAAGATACGCAGTATTTT.

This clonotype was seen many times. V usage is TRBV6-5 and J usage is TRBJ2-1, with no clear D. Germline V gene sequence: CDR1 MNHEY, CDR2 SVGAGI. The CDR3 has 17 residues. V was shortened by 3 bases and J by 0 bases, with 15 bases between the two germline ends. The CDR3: CASSYHPTRSSYNEQFF. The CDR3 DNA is TGTGCCAGCAGTTATCACCCTACGAGGAGCTCCTACAATGAGCAGTTCTTC.

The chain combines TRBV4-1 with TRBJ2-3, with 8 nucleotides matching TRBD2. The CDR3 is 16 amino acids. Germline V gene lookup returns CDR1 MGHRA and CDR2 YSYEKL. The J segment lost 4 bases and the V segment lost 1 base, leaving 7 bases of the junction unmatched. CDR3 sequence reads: CASSQVWREAPDTQYF. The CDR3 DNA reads TGCGCCAGCAGCCAAGTTTGGCGGGAGGCACCAGATACGCAGTATTTT.

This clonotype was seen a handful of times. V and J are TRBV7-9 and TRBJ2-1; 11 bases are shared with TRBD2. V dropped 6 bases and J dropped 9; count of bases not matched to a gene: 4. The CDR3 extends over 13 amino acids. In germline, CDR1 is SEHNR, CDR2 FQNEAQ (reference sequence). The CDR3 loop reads CASRIAGGGEQFF. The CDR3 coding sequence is TGTGCCAGCAGAATAGCGGGAGGGGGTGAGCAGTTCTTC.